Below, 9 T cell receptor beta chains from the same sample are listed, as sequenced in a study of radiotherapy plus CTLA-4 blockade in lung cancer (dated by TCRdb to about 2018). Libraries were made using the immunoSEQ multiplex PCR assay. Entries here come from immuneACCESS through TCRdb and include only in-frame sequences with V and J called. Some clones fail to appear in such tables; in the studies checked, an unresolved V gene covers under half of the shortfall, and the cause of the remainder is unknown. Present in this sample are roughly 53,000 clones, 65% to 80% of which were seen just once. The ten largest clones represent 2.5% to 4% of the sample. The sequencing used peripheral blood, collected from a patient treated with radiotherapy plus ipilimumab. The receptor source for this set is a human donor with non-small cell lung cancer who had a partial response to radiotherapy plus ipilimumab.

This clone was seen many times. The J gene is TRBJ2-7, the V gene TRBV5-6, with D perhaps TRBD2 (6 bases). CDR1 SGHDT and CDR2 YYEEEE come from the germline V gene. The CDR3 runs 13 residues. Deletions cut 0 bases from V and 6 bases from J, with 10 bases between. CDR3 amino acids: CASSLVQGGEQYF. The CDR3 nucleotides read TGTGCCAGCAGCTTGGTCCAGGGAGGCGAGCAGTACTTC.

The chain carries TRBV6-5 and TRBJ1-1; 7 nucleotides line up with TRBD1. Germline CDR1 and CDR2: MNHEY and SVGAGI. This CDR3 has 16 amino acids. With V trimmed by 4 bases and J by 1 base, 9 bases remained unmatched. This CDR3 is CASSSLRTGPNTEAFF. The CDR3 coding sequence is TGTGCCAGCAGTTCCCTCCGGACAGGACCGAACACTGAAGCTTTCTTT.

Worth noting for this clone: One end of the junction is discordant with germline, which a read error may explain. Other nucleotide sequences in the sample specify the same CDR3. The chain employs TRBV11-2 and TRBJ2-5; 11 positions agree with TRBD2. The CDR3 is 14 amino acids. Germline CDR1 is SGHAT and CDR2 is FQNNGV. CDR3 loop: CVSSPWTSGETQYF. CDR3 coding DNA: TGTGTCAGCAGCCCGTGGACTAGCGGGGAGACCCAGTACTTC.

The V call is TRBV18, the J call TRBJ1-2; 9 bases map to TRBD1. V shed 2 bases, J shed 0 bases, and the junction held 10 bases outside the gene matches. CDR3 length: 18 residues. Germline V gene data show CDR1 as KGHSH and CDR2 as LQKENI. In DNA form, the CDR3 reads TGTGCCAGCTCACCAGTTGAGAGACAGGGGGAATCTAACTATGGCTACACCTTC. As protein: CASSPVERQGESNYGYTF.

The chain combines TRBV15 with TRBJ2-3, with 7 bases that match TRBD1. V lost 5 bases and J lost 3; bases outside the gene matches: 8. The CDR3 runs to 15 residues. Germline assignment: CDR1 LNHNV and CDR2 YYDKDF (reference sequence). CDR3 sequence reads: CATSGDRVLTDTQYF. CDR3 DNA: TGTGCCACCAGCGGCGACAGGGTATTAACAGATACGCAGTATTTT.

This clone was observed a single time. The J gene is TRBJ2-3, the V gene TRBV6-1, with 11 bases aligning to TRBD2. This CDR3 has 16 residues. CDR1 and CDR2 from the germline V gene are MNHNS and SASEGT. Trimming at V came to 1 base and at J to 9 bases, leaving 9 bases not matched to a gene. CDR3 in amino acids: CASSEEGVAGGWTQYF. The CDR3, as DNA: TGTGCCAGCAGTGAAGAGGGAGTAGCGGGGGGGTGGACGCAGTATTTT.

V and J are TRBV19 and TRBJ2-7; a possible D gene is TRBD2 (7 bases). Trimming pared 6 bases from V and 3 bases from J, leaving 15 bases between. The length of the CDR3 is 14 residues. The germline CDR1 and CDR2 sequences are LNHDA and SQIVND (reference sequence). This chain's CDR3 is CASSRTAGFYEQYF. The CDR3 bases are TGTGCCAGTAGCCGGACAGCGGGATTCTACGAGCAGTACTTC.

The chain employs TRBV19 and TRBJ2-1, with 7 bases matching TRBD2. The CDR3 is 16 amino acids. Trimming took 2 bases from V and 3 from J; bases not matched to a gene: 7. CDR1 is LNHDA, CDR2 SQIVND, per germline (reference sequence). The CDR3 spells CASSIRGRGGYNEQFF. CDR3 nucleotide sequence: TGTGCCAGTAGTATAAGAGGGAGGGGCGGCTACAATGAGCAGTTCTTC.

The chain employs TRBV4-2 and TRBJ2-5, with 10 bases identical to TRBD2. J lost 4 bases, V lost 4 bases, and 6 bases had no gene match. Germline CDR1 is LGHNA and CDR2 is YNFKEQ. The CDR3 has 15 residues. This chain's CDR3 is CASSPKRGGAETQYF. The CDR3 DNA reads TGTGCCAGCAGCCCTAAGCGGGGGGGCGCAGAGACCCAGTACTTC.